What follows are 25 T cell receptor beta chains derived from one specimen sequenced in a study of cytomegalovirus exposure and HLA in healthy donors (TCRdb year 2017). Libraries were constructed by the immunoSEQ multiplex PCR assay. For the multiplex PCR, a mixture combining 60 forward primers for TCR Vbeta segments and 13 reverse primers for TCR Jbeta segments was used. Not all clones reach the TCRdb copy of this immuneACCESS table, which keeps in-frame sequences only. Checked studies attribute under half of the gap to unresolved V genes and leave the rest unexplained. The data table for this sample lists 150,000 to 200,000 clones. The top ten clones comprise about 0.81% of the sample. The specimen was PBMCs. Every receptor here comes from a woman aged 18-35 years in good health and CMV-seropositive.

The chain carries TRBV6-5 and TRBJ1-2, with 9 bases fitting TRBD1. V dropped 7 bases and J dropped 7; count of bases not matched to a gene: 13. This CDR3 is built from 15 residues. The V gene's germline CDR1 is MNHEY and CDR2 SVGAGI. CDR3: CASKKGGTGGFGYTF. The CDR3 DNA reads TGTGCCAGCAAGAAGGGCGGTACAGGGGGCTTTGGCTACACCTTC.

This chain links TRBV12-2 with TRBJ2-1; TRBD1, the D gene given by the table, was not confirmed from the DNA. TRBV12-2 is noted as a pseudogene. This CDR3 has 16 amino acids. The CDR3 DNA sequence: TGTGCAAGTCGCTTAGCCCGTGACAGGGAAACCGATGAGCAGTTCTTC. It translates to CASRLARDRETDEQFF.

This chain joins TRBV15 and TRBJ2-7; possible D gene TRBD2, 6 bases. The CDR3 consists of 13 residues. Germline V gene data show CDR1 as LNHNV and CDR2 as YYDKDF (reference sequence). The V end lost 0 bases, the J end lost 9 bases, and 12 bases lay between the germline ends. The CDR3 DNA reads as TGTGCCACCAGCAGAGATCCGGGGGAGATGCAGTACTTC. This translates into CATSRDPGEMQYF.

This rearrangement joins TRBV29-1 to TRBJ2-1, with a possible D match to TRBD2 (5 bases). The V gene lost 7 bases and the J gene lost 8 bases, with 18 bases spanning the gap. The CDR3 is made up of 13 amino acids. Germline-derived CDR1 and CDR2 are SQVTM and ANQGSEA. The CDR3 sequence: CSASSTTRDEQFF. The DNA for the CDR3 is TGCAGCGCCTCTAGCACCACTAGGGATGAGCAGTTCTTC.

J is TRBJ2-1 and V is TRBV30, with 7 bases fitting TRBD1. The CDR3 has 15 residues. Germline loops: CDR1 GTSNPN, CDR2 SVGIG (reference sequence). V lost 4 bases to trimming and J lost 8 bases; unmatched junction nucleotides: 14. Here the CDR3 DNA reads TGTGCCTGGACCCCTGGTATAACAGGGGCCGATGAGCAGTTCTTC. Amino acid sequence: CAWTPGITGADEQFF.

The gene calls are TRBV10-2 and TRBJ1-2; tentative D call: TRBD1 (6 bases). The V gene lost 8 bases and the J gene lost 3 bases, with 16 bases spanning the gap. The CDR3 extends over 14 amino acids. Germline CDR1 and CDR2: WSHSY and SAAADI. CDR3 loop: CASADSRYDYGYTF. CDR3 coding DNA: TGCGCCAGCGCGGACAGTCGGTATGACTATGGCTACACCTTC.

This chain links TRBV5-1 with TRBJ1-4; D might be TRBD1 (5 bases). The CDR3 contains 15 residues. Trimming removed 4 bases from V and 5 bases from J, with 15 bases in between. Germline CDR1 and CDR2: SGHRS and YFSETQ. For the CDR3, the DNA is TGCGCCAGCAGCCCGGGTTTGACAGTCAATGAAAAACTGTTTTTT. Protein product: CASSPGLTVNEKLFF. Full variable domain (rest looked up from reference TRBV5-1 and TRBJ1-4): KAGVTQTPRYLIKTRGQQVTLSCSPISGHRSVSWYQQTPGQGLQFLFEYFSETQRNKGNFPGRFSGRQFSNSRSEMNVSTLELGDSALYLCASSPGLTVNEKLFFGSGTQLSVL.

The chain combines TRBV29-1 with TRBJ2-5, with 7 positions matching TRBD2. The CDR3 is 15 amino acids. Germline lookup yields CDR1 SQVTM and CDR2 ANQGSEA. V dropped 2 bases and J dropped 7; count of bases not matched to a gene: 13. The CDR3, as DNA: TGCAGCGTTGAATCTGGGACTACGCCAGAGGGGACCCAGTACTTC. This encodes CSVESGTTPEGTQYF.

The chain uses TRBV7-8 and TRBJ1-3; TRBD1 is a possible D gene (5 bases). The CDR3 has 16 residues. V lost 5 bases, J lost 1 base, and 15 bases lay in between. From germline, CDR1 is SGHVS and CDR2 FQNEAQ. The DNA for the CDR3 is TGTGCCAGCAGCGGGGGGGACGCAGGATCTGGAAACACCATATATTTT. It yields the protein CASSGGDAGSGNTIYF.

CDR3 sequence: CASSVKGQSYGYTF. The CDR3, as DNA: TGTGCCAGCAGCGTCAAGGGACAGAGCTATGGCTACACCTTC. The genes are TRBV6-1 and TRBJ1-2; TRBD1 matches 7 bases. The length of the CDR3 is 14 residues. From germline, CDR1 is MNHNS and CDR2 SASEGT. Trimming at V came to 6 bases and at J to 4 bases, leaving 8 bases not matched to a gene.

This chain's CDR3 is CASSSRGSGYTF. CDR3 DNA: TGTGCCAGCAGTTCTCGGGGGAGCGGCTACACCTTC. This chain links TRBV27 with TRBJ1-2, with D tentatively TRBD1 (5 bases). The CDR3 covers 12 residues. CDR1 is MNHEY, CDR2 SMNVEV, per germline (reference sequence). V lost 4 bases, J lost 8 bases, and 11 bases lay in between.

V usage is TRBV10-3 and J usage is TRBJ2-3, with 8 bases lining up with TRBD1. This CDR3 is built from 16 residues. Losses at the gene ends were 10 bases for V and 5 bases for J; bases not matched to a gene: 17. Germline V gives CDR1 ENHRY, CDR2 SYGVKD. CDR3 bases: TGTGCCACCACCGCCGTCCGGGACAGGTTGGGAGATACGCAGTATTTT. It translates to CATTAVRDRLGDTQYF.

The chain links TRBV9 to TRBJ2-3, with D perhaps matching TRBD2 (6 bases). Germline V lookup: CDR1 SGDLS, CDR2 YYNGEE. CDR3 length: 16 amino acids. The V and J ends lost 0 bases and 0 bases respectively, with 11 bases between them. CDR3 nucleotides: TGTGCCAGCAGCGTAGGCGGGGCTTATAGCACAGATACGCAGTATTTT. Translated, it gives CASSVGGAYSTDTQYF.

The CDR3 sequence is CASSLQGESATEAFF. The CDR3, as DNA: TGTGCCAGCAGCTTACAGGGTGAGTCGGCCACTGAAGCTTTCTTT. This chain uses TRBV7-3 with TRBJ1-1; tentatively, D is TRBD1 (5 bases). V was clipped by 2 bases and J by 4 bases, with 14 bases between them. The CDR3 is made up of 15 amino acids. Germline values: CDR1 SGHTA, CDR2 FQGTGA. Complete variable domain (other parts from reference TRBV7-3 and TRBJ1-1): GAGVSQTPSNKVTEKGKYVELRCDPISGHTALYWYRQSLGQGPEFLIYFQGTGAADDSGLPNDRFFAVRPEGSVSTLKIQRTERGDSAVYLCASSLQGESATEAFFGQGTRLTVV.

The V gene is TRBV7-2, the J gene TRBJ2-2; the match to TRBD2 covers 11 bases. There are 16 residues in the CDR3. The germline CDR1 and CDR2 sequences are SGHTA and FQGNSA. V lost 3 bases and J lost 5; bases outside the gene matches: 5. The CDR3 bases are TGTGCCAGCAGCTTTAGCGGGGGGGCAGGGACCGGGGAGCTGTTTTTT. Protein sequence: CASSFSGGAGTGELFF.

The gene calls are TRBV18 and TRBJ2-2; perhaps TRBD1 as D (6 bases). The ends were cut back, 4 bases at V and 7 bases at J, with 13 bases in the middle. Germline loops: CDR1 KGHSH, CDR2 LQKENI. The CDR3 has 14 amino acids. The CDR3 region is CASSLNRVGGELFF. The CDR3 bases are TGTGCCAGCTCACTAAACAGGGTCGGCGGGGAGCTGTTTTTT.

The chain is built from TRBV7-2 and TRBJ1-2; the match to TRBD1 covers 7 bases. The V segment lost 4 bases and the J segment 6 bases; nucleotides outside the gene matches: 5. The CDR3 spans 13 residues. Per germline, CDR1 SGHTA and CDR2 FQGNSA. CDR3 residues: CASSSDRDDGYTF. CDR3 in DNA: TGTGCCAGCAGCTCCGACAGGGATGATGGCTACACCTTC.

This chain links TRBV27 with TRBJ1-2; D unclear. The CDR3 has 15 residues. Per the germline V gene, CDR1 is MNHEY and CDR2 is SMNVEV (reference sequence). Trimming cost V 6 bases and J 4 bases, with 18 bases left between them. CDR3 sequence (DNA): TGTGCCAGCAGCCCCGTGGCAGGAACTTCCTATGGCTACACCTTC. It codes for CASSPVAGTSYGYTF.

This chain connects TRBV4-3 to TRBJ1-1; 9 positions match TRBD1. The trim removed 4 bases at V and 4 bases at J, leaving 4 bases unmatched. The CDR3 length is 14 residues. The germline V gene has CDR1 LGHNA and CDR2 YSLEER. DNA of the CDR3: TGCGCCAGCAGCCGGGGACAGGGTGGCACTGAAGCTTTCTTT. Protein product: CASSRGQGGTEAFF.

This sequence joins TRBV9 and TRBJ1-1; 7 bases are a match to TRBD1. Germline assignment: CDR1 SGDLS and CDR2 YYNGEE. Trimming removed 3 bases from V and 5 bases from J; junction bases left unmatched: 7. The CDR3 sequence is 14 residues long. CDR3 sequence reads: CASSAGQALTEAFF. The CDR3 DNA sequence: TGTGCCAGCAGCGCCGGACAGGCTTTAACTGAAGCTTTCTTT.

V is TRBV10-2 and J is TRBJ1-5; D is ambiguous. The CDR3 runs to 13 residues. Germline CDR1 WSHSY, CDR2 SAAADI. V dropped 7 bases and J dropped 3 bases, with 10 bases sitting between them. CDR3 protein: CASTGQFNQPQHF. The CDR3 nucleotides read TGCGCCAGCACTGGGCAGTTCAATCAGCCCCAGCATTTT.

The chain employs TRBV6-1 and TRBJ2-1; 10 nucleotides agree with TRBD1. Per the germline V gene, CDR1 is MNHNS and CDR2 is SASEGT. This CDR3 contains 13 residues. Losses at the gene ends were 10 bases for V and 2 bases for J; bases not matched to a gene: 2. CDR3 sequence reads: CANGQGAYNEQFF. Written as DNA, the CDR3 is TGTGCCAACGGACAGGGGGCCTACAATGAGCAGTTCTTC.

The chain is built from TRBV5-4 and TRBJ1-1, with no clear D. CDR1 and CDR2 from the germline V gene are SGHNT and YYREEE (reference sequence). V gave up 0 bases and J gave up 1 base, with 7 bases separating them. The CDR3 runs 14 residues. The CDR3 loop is CASSLGGGNTEAFF. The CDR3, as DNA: TGTGCCAGCAGCTTGGGTGGAGGGAACACTGAAGCTTTCTTT. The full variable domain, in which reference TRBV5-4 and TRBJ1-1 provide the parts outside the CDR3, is ETGVTQSPTHLIKTRGQQVTLRCSSQSGHNTVSWYQQALGQGPQFIFQYYREEENGRGNFPPRFSGLQFPNYSSELNVNALELDDSALYLCASSLGGGNTEAFFGQGTRLTVV.

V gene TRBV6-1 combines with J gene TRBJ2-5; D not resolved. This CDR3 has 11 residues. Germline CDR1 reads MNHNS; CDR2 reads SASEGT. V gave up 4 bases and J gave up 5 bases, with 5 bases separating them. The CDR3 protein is CASSVRETQYF. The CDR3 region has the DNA TGTGCCAGCAGTGTTCGGGAGACCCAGTACTTC.

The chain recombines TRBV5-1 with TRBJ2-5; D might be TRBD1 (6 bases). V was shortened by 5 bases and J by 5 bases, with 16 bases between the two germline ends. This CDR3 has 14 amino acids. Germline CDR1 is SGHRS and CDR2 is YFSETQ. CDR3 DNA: TGCGCCAGCAGTCGCAGGGGCTTTTCGGAGACCCAGTACTTC. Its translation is CASSRRGFSETQYF.